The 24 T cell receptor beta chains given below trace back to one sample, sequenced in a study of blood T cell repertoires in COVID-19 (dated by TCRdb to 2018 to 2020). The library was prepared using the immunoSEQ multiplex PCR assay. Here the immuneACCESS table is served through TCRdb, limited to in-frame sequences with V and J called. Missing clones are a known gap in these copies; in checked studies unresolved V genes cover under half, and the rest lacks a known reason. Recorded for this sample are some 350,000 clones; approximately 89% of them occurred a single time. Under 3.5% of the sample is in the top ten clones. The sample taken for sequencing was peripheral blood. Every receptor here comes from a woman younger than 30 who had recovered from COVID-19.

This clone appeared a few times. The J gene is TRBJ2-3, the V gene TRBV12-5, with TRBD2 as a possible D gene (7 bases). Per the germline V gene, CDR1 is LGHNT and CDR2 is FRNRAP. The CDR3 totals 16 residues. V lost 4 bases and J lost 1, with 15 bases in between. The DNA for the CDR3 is TGTGCTAGTGGTTGGGGAGGGGGACTGGGCACAGATACGCAGTATTTT. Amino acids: CASGWGGGLGTDTQYF.

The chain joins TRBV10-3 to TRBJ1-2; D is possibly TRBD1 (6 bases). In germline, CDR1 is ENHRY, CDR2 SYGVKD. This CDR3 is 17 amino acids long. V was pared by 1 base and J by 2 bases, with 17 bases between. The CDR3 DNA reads TGTGCCATCAGTGAGTGGCCGTACAGGGAGAGAAACTATGGCTACACCTTC. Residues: CAISEWPYRERNYGYTF.

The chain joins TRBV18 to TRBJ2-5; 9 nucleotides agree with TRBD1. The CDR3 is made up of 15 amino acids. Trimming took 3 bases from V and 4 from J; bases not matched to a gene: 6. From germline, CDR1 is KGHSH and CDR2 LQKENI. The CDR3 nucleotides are TGTGCCAGCTCACCGCCGGGACAGGGCGGAGAGACCCAGTACTTC. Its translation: CASSPPGQGGETQYF.

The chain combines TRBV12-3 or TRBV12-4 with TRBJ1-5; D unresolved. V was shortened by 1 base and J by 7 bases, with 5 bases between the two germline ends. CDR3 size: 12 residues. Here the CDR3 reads CASSLGVQPQHF. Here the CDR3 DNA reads TGTGCCAGCAGTTTAGGAGTGCAGCCCCAGCATTTT.

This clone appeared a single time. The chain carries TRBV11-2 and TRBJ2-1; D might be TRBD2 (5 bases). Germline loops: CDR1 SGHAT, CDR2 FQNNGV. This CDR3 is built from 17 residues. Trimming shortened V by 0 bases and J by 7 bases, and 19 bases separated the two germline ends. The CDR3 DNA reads TGTGCCAGCAGCTTAGATCGTCTTTCATCGGGGTCTAATGAGCAGTTCTTC. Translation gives CASSLDRLSSGSNEQFF.

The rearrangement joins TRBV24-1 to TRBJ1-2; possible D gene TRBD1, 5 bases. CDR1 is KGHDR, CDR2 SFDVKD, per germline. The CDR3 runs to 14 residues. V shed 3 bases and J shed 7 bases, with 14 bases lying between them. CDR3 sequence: CATSDNSGLSGYTF. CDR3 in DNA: TGTGCCACCAGTGATAACTCAGGGTTATCTGGCTACACCTTC.

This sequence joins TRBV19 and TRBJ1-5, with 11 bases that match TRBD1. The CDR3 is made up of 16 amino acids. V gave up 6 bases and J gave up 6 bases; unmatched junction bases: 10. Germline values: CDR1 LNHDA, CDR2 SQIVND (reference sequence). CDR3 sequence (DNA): TGTGCCAGTAGCTGGGAGGGACAGGGGGTTCTTCAGCCCCAGCATTTT. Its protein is CASSWEGQGVLQPQHF.

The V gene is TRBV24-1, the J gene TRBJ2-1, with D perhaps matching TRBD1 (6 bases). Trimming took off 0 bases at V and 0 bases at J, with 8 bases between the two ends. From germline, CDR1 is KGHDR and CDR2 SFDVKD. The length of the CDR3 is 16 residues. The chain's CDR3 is CATSDLPGHSYNEQFF. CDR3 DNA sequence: TGTGCCACCAGTGATTTGCCGGGACACTCCTACAATGAGCAGTTCTTC.

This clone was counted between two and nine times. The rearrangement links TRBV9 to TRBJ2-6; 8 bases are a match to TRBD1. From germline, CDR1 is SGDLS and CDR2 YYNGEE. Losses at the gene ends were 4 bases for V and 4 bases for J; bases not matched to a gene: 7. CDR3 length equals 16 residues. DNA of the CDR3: TGTGCCAGCAGCTTTCCGACAGGGGCGGGGGCCAACGTCCTGACTTTC. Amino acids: CASSFPTGAGANVLTF.

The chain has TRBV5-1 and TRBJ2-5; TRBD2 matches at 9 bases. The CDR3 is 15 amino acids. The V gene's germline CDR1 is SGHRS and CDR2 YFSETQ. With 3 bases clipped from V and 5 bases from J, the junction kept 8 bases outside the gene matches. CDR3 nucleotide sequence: TGCGCCAGCAGCTCTTTTTTAGCGGGAGAGGAGACCCAGTACTTC. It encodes CASSSFLAGEETQYF.

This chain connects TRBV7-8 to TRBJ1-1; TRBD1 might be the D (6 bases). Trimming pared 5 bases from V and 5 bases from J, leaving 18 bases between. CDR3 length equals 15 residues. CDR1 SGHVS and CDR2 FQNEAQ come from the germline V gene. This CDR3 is CASSHRTEGRTEAFF. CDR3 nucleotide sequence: TGTGCCAGCAGCCATAGGACAGAGGGTAGGACTGAAGCTTTCTTT.

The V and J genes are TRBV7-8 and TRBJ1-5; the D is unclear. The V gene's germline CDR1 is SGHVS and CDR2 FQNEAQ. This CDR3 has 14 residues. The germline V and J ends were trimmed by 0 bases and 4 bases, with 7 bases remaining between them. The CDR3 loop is CASSLAEENQPQHF. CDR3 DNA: TGTGCCAGCAGCTTAGCGGAGGAAAATCAGCCCCAGCATTTT.

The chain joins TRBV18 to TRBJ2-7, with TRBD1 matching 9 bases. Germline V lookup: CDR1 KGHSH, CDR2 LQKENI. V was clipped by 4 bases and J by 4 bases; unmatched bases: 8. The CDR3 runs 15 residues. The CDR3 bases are TGTGCCAGCTCACTCCTCGGACAGGGGCCGTACGAGCAGTACGTC. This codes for CASSLLGQGPYEQYV.

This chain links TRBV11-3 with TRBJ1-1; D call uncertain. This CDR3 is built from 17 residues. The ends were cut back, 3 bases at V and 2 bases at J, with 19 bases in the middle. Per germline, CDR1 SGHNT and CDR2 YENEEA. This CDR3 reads CASSLGGLGRENTEAFF. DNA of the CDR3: TGTGCCAGCAGCTTGGGTGGGTTGGGCAGAGAAAACACTGAAGCTTTCTTT. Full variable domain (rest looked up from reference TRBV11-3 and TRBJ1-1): EAGVVQSPRYKIIEKKQPVAFWCNPISGHNTLYWYLQNLGQGPELLIRYENEEAVDDSQLPKDRFSAERLKGVDSTLKIQPAELGDSAVYLCASSLGGLGRENTEAFFGQGTRLTVV.

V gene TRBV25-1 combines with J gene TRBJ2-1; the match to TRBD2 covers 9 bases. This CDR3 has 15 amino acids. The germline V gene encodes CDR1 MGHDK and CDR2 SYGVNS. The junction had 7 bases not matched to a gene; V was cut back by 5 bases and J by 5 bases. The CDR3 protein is CASSKAGGIDNEQFF. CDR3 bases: TGTGCCAGCAGTAAAGCGGGAGGCATAGACAATGAGCAGTTCTTC.

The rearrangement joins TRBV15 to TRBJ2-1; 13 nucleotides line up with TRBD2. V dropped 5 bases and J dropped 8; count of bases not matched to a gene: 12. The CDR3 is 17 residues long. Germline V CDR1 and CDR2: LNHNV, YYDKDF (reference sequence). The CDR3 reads CATSGRTSGRVVDEQFF. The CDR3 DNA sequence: TGTGCCACCAGCGGGAGGACTAGCGGGAGAGTGGTAGATGAGCAGTTCTTC.

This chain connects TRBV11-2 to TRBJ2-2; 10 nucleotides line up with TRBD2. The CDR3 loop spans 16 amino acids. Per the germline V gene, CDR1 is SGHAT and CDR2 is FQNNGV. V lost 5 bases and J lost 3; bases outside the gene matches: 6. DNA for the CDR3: TGTGCCAGCAGCGGATGGACTAGCGGATACACCGGGGAGCTGTTTTTT. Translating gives CASSGWTSGYTGELFF.

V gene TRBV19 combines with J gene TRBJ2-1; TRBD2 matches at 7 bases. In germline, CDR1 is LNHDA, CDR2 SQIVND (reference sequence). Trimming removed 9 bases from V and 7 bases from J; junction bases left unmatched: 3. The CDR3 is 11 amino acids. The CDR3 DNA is TGTGCCAGCTGGGGGGGGAATGAGCAGTTCTTC. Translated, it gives CASWGGNEQFF.

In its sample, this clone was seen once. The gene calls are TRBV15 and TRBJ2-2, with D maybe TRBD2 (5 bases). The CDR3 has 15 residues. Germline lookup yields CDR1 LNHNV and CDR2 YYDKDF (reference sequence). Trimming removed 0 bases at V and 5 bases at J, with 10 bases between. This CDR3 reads CATSRDRLATGELFF. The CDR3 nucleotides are TGTGCCACCAGCAGAGATCGTCTAGCTACCGGGGAGCTGTTTTTT.

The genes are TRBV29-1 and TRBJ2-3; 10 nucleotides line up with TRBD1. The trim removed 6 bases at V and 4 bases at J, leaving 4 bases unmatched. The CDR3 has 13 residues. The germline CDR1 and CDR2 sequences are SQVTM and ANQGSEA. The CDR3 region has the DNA TGCAGCGTGAGGACAGGGGGAGCAGATACGCAGTATTTT. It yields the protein CSVRTGGADTQYF.

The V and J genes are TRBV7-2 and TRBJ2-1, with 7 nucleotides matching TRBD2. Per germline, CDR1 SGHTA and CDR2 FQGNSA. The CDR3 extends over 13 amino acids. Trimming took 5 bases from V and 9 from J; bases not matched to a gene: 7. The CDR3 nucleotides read TGTGCCAGCAGCGAGAGGCGGGAGCGTGAGCAGTTCTTC. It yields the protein CASSERREREQFF.

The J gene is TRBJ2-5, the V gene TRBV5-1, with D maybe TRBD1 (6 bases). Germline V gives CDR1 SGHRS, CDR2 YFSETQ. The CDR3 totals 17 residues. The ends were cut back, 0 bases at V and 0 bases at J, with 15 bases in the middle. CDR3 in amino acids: CASSLGTALMYQETQYF. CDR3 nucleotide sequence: TGCGCCAGCAGCTTGGGGACAGCGCTGATGTACCAAGAGACCCAGTACTTC.

This chain's CDR3 is CASSARTGAVDYGYTF. CDR3 sequence (DNA): TGTGCCAGCAGCGCTCGGACAGGGGCTGTGGACTATGGCTACACCTTC. V and J are TRBV13 and TRBJ1-2, with 9 bases lining up with TRBD1. This CDR3 region has 16 residues. V shed 5 bases, J shed 3 bases, and the junction held 10 bases outside the gene matches. Germline V CDR1 and CDR2: PRHDT, FYEKMQ (reference sequence).

The CDR3 DNA follows: TGTGCCAGCAGCTTAGCAGCGGCCGATTACAATGAGCAGTTCTTC. It translates to CASSLAAADYNEQFF. The chain uses TRBV7-2 and TRBJ2-1; perhaps TRBD2 as D (5 bases). The V gene's germline CDR1 is SGHTA and CDR2 FQGNSA. The CDR3 sequence is 15 residues long. Trimming cost V 0 bases and J 4 bases, with 10 bases left between them.